This T cell receptor beta chain came from a study of shared clonotypes between healthy human individuals. The assay was immunoSEQ multiplex PCR, and TCRdb's table has in-frame clones only and misses some. The profile shows 1 million to 1.2 million clones, 60% to 80% of them singletons. The CDR3 is 15 residues long. Germline V gives CDR1 LNHDA, CDR2 SQIVND (reference sequence). The V gene lost 1 base and the J gene lost 7 bases, with 14 bases spanning the gap. Sequenced sample: memory CD4+ T cells from PBMCs. Subset reported: CD45RA-negative fraction. The origin of this receptor is a man between 18 and 29 years old in good health. Some clones in this sample may be carry-over from other donors' samples. This chain connects TRBV19 to TRBJ2-4; D is possibly TRBD1 (6 bases). DNA for the CDR3: TGTGCCAGTAGTATAGCGACGTGGCAGGGGAACATTCAGTACTTC. Translation gives CASSIATWQGNIQYF.